One sample yielded the 20 T cell receptor beta chains listed below, sequenced in a study of graft-versus-host responses after intestinal transplantation. Here immunoSEQ multiplex PCR was the method, and the copy in TCRdb shows in-frame clones only, minus some. This table has tens of thousands of clones, 75% to 90% appearing once. No antigen has been assigned to these receptors. The sequencing used unstimulated CD4+ T cells sorted from spleen or lymph node cells, collected before intestinal transplant. The receptors come from a human donor who received an intestinal transplant.

The chain joins TRBV13 to TRBJ1-2; 8 bases are a match to TRBD1. There are 16 residues in the CDR3. V lost 5 bases, J lost 8 bases, and 16 bases stayed unmatched. CDR1 is PRHDT and CDR2 is FYEKMQ in the germline V gene (reference sequence). The CDR3, as DNA: TGTGCCAGCAGCACCCGGACAGGGTTTAGTGTAGGAGGCTACACCTTC. Amino acid sequence: CASSTRTGFSVGGYTF.

This clone was observed a handful of times. The chain recombines TRBV6-5 with TRBJ1-2, with D possibly matching TRBD1 (6 bases). Germline-derived CDR1 and CDR2 are MNHEY and SVGAGI. CDR3 size: 15 residues. Trimming removed 6 bases at V and 4 bases at J, with 18 bases between. This chain's CDR3 is CASRLQQGKGYGYTF. The DNA of the CDR3 is TGTGCCAGCAGGCTCCAACAGGGAAAGGGCTATGGCTACACCTTC.

This chain joins TRBV6-1 and TRBJ1-2; tentatively, D is TRBD1 (6 bases). Germline assignment: CDR1 MNHNS and CDR2 SASEGT. V was clipped by 6 bases and J by 8 bases, with 16 bases between them. The CDR3 length is 13 residues. The CDR3 DNA reads TGTGCCAGCAGCCCACGGGGGGCGCGGGGCTACACCTTC. It translates to CASSPRGARGYTF.

CDR3 bases: TGTGCCAGCAGCTCAATGGGCCGCTACGAGCAGTACTTC. Protein: CASSSMGRYEQYF. The J gene is TRBJ2-7, the V gene TRBV11-2; D not certain. The CDR3 is 13 amino acids. Germline CDR1 is SGHAT and CDR2 is FQNNGV. V was pared by 4 bases and J by 3 bases, with 10 bases between.

The chain recombines TRBV5-1 with TRBJ2-1, with D tentatively TRBD1 (5 bases). The CDR3 is made up of 17 amino acids. The V end was cut by 0 bases, the J end by 0 bases, with 13 bases between. Germline V gene sequence: CDR1 SGHRS, CDR2 YFSETQ. The CDR3 DNA is TGCGCCAGCAGCTTGGAATCAGGGTACTCCTCCTACAATGAGCAGTTCTTC. Translation gives CASSLESGYSSYNEQFF.

V and J are TRBV6-1 and TRBJ1-5, with D possibly being TRBD1 (5 bases). Germline-derived CDR1 and CDR2 are MNHNS and SASEGT. Trimming shortened V by 0 bases and J by 7 bases, and 13 bases separated the two germline ends. This CDR3 region has 15 residues. CDR3 loop: CASSEAGGRGQPQHF. CDR3 coding DNA: TGTGCCAGCAGTGAAGCGGGGGGAAGGGGACAGCCCCAGCATTTT.

The chain links TRBV5-1 to TRBJ2-5, with 15 bases lining up with TRBD2. CDR1 and CDR2 (germline): SGHRS, YFSETQ. This CDR3 comprises 16 residues. V shed 4 bases, J shed 5 bases, and the junction held 6 bases outside the gene matches. This CDR3 reads CASSQGLAGGYETQYF. CDR3 DNA sequence: TGCGCCAGCAGCCAAGGACTAGCGGGGGGGTATGAGACCCAGTACTTC.

V is TRBV7-6 and J is TRBJ2-7; 7 positions agree with TRBD1. Trimming at V came to 5 bases and at J to 3 bases, leaving 4 bases not matched to a gene. CDR1 and CDR2 (germline): SGHVS, FNYEAQ. This CDR3 has 13 residues. CDR3 loop: CASSPGTVYEQYF. The CDR3 DNA is TGTGCCAGCAGCCCGGGGACAGTCTACGAGCAGTACTTC.

The V call is TRBV2, the J call TRBJ2-7; D possibly corresponds to TRBD1 (6 bases). Germline lookup yields CDR1 SNHLY and CDR2 FYNNEI. The CDR3 has 13 amino acids. The V end was cut by 8 bases, the J end by 7 bases, with 18 bases between. CDR3 coding DNA: TGTGCCAGCGGAAAAGAGCAGGGGTGGGAGCAGTACTTC. Translated, it gives CASGKEQGWEQYF.

The chain recombines TRBV7-8 with TRBJ2-1, with 9 bases that match TRBD2. V dropped 0 bases and J dropped 2; count of bases not matched to a gene: 2. CDR1 is SGHVS and CDR2 is FQNEAQ in the germline V gene. The CDR3 is 16 residues long. The CDR3 DNA reads as TGTGCCAGCAGCTTAGCGCTAGCGGGGACCTACAATGAGCAGTTCTTC. Protein: CASSLALAGTYNEQFF.

The J gene is TRBJ2-7, the V gene TRBV4-1; D is uncertain. Germline V gene sequence: CDR1 MGHRA, CDR2 YSYEKL. V was shortened by 0 bases and J by 5 bases, with 17 bases between the two germline ends. The CDR3 sequence is 16 residues long. CDR3 sequence reads: CASSQDWVRLVNEQYF. The CDR3 bases are TGCGCCAGCAGCCAAGATTGGGTCCGACTCGTAAACGAGCAGTACTTC.

This clone was counted between two and nine times. The genes are TRBV6-1 and TRBJ2-7; a weak D match, TRBD2 (6 bases). Germline V lookup: CDR1 MNHNS, CDR2 SASEGT. The CDR3 sequence is 14 residues long. Between the trimmed V and J ends, which lost 6 bases and 7 bases, there was a span of 19 bases. The chain's CDR3 is CASSNARPAGEQYF. The DNA of the CDR3 is TGTGCCAGCAGCAACGCTAGGCCCGCGGGGGAGCAGTACTTC.

The chain has TRBV6-1 and TRBJ1-5; 8 bases are shared with TRBD1. CDR3 size: 13 residues. With 6 bases clipped from V and 2 bases from J, the junction kept 0 bases outside the gene matches. CDR1 and CDR2 (germline): MNHNS, SASEGT. In nucleotides, the CDR3 is TGTGCCAGCAGGGGACAGGGCAATCAGCCCCAGCATTTT. Translating it yields CASRGQGNQPQHF.

The V gene is TRBV27, the J gene TRBJ2-1, with TRBD2 matching 10 bases. J lost 3 bases, V lost 1 base, and 12 bases had no gene match. The CDR3 covers 19 residues. Germline CDR1 is MNHEY and CDR2 is SMNVEV (reference sequence). The CDR3 DNA reads as TGTGCCAGCAGTTTATGGGGTCTAGCGGGGGACACACGCTACAATGAGCAGTTCTTC. This sequence encodes CASSLWGLAGDTRYNEQFF.

V gene TRBV7-8 combines with J gene TRBJ2-5; no clear D. The CDR3 loop spans 12 amino acids. Germline assignment: CDR1 SGHVS and CDR2 FQNEAQ. Trimming shortened V by 1 base and J by 5 bases, and 5 bases separated the two germline ends. For the CDR3, the DNA is TGTGCCAGCAGCTTAGGGAGCGAGACCCAGTACTTC. Protein product: CASSLGSETQYF.

V and J are TRBV19 and TRBJ2-7; TRBD2 matches 9 bases. With 9 bases clipped from V and 2 bases from J, the junction kept 2 bases outside the gene matches. Germline CDR1 is LNHDA and CDR2 is SQIVND (reference sequence). The CDR3 covers 12 residues. This chain's CDR3 is CASGGGAYEQYF. CDR3 nucleotides: TGTGCCAGCGGCGGGGGGGCCTACGAGCAGTACTTC.

This clone was picked up one time. The genes are TRBV6-5 and TRBJ1-3; TRBD1 matches at 7 bases. V shed 8 bases and J 4 bases; nucleotides not matched to a gene: 8. The germline V gene has CDR1 MNHEY and CDR2 SVGAGI. The CDR3 runs 14 residues. This chain's CDR3 is CASGRTGGGNTIYF. The CDR3 region has the DNA TGTGCCAGCGGCCGGACAGGAGGCGGAAACACCATATATTTT.

V is TRBV14 and J is TRBJ2-3; D gene unclear. CDR1 and CDR2 from the germline V gene are SGHDN and FVKESK. CDR3 length: 14 amino acids. V shed 4 bases and J shed 5 bases, with 13 bases lying between them. Here the CDR3 DNA reads TGTGCCAGCAGCCCATCATATAGTGGAGATACGCAGTATTTT. Residues: CASSPSYSGDTQYF.

The sample holds a few counts of this clone. This sequence joins TRBV5-6 and TRBJ2-7, with TRBD1 identical over 8 bases. This CDR3 contains 15 residues. V gave up 5 bases and J gave up 0 bases; unmatched junction bases: 7. Germline loops: CDR1 SGHDT, CDR2 YYEEEE. CDR3: CASRPRGRFSYEQYF. The CDR3 region has the DNA TGTGCCAGCAGGCCCAGGGGGCGCTTCTCCTACGAGCAGTACTTC.

V usage is TRBV7-9 and J usage is TRBJ2-7, with 9 positions matching TRBD1. CDR3 length: 15 amino acids. The germline gives CDR1 SEHNR, CDR2 FQNEAQ (reference sequence). Trimming cost V 0 bases and J 2 bases; bases outside gene matches: 2. The CDR3 is CASSLAGQGTYEQYF. CDR3 in DNA: TGTGCCAGCAGCTTAGCGGGACAGGGAACCTACGAGCAGTACTTC.